This T cell receptor (beta chain) is drawn from a study of cytomegalovirus exposure and HLA in healthy donors. PCR employed 60 Vbeta and 13 Jbeta primers. In the study's own analysis: Later, roughly 86 million unique TCR beta chains were counted in an analysis, and roughly 10 million of them were shared. Data came from immunoSEQ multiplex PCR; TCRdb stores just in-frame clones and leaves some out. Clone size and the V and J calls come from that table; the DNA yielded D and trimming. In the table there are more than 85,000 clones, approximately 80% of which are singletons. Regarding the study as a whole: Later, an analysis showed that TCR beta chains associated with HLA were more clonally expanded than others that were equally common.

All the people who gave samples were healthy bone marrow donors. In germline, CDR1 is LNHDA, CDR2 SQIVND (reference sequence). V lost 1 base, J lost 6 bases, and 12 bases stayed unmatched. The CDR3 is 17 amino acids. The sample holds a few counts of this clone. The antigen is undetermined. The sequencing sample was made of PBMCs. The sequence derives from a young woman in good health and CMV-seronegative. The chain recombines TRBV19 with TRBJ2-1; the match to TRBD2 covers 7 bases. The CDR3 nucleotides read TGTGCCAGTAGTATAGTCAGGAGCGGGACGAGATCCAATGAGCAGTTCTTC. It yields the protein CASSIVRSGTRSNEQFF. Together with reference TRBV19 and TRBJ2-1, the CDR3 gives the full variable domain: DGGITQSPKYLFRKEGQNVTLSCEQNLNHDAMYWYRQDPGQGLRLIYYSQIVNDFQKGDIAEGYSVSREKKESFPLTVTSAQKNPTAFYLCASSIVRSGTRSNEQFFGPGTRLTVL.